The sequence of this T cell receptor (beta chain) was determined in a study of T cells in localized non-small cell lung cancer. Findings and limits, study-wide: For the top 100 tumor clones, a median about 62 also appeared in adjacent lung. Uninvolved adjacent lung showed higher T cell clonality than tumor.

To note about this clone: No antigen is known for it.

Trimming left V 7 bases short and J 4 bases short, with 20 bases between. Germline lookup yields CDR1 SGHRS and CDR2 YFSETQ. CDR3 length equals 16 residues. Assay used: immunoSEQ multiplex PCR; TCRdb lists only in-frame clones, some missing. The data show around 15,000 clones, approximately 89% seen once. The receptor was derived from a female donor over 55 with stage I squamous cell lung carcinoma. Sequenced here: peripheral blood, sampled before any cancer treatment. The V and J genes are TRBV5-1 and TRBJ2-2, with D possibly being TRBD1 (5 bases). DNA of the CDR3: TGCGCCAGCCAGGGCGTCACGGGCCCTAGCACCGGGGAGCTGTTTTTT. It specifies CASQGVTGPSTGELFF. Full variable domain (rest looked up from reference TRBV5-1 and TRBJ2-2): KAGVTQTPRYLIKTRGQQVTLSCSPISGHRSVSWYQQTPGQGLQFLFEYFSETQRNKGNFPGRFSGRQFSNSRSEMNVSTLELGDSALYLCASQGVTGPSTGELFFGEGSRLTVL.